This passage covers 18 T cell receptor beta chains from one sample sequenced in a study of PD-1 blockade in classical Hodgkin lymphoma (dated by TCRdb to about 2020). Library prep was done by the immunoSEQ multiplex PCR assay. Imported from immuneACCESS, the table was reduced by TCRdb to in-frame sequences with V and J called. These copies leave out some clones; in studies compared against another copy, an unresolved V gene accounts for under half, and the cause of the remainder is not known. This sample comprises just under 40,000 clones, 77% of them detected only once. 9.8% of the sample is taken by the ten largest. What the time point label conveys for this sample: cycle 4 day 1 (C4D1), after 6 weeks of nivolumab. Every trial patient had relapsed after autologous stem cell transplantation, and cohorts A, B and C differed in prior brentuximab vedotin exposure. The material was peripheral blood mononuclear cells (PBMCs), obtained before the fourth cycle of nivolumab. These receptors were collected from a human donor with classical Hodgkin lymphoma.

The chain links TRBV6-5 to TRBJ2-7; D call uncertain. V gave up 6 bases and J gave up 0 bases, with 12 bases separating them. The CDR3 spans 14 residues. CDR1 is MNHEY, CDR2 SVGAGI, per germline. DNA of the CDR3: TGTGCCAGCAGGTCCGACTGGAGCTCCTACGAGCAGTACTTC. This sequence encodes CASRSDWSSYEQYF.

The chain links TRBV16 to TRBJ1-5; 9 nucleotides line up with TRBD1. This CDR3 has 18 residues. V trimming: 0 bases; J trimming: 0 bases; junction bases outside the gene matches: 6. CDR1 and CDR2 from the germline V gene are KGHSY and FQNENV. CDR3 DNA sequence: TGTGCCAGCAGCCAATCCGGGACAGGGATTTATAGCAATCAGCCCCAGCATTTT. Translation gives CASSQSGTGIYSNQPQHF.

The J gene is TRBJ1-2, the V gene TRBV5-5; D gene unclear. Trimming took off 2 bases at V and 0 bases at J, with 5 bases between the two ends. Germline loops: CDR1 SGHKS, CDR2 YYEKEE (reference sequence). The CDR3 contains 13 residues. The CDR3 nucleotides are TGTGCCAGCAGCTTCCAGGCTAACTATGGCTACACCTTC. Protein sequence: CASSFQANYGYTF.

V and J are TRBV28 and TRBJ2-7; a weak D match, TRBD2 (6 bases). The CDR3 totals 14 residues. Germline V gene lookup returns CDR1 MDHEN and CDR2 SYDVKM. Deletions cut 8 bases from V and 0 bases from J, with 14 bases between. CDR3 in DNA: TGTGCCAGCGGAGGAGGAGGGACCTCCTACGAGCAGTACTTC. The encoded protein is CASGGGGTSYEQYF.

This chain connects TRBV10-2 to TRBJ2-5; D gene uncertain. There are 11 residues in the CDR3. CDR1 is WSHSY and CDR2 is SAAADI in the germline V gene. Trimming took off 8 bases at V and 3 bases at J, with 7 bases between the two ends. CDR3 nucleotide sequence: TGCGCCAGCGGCGAAAAAGAGACCCAGTACTTC. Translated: CASGEKETQYF.

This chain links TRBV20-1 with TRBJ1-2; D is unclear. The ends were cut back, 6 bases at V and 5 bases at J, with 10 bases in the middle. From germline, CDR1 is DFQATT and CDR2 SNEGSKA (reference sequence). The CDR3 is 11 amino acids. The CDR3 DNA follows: TGCAGTGCCGGAAGAGGGTATGGCTACACCTTC. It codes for CSAGRGYGYTF.

CDR3 sequence: CASSLGMPGAGILDTQYF. CDR3 nucleotides: TGTGCCAGCAGCTTAGGGATGCCGGGCGCGGGCATTTTAGATACGCAGTATTTT. This chain uses TRBV7-2 with TRBJ2-3; a possible D gene is TRBD2 (5 bases). The CDR3 is made up of 18 amino acids. V lost 1 base to trimming and J lost 5 bases, with 22 bases between them. Germline loops: CDR1 SGHTA, CDR2 FQGNSA.

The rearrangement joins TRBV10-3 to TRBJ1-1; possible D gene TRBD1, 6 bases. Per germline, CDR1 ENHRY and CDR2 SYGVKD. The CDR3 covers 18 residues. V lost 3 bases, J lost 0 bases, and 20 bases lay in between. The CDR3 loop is CAISDHQSIDRMNTEAFF. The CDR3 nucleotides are TGTGCCATCAGTGACCACCAATCCATAGACAGGATGAACACTGAAGCTTTCTTT.

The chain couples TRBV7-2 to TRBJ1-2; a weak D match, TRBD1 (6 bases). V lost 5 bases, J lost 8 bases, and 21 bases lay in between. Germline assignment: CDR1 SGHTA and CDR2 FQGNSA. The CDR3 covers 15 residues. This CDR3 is CASSLGRPRGGGYTF. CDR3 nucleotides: TGTGCCAGCAGCCTAGGACGCCCCAGGGGAGGCGGCTACACCTTC.

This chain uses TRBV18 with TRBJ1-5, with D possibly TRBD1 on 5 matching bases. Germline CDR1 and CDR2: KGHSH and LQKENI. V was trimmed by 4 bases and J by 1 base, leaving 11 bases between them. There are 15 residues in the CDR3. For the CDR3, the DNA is TGTGCCAGCTCACGTTTGGGGCTAAGCAATCAGCCCCAGCATTTT. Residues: CASSRLGLSNQPQHF.

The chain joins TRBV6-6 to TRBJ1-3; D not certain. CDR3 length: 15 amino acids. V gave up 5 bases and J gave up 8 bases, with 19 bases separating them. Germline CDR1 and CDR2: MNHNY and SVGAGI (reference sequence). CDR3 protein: CASSHTAGGADTIYF. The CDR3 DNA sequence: TGTGCCAGCAGTCACACGGCTGGAGGCGCTGACACCATATATTTT.

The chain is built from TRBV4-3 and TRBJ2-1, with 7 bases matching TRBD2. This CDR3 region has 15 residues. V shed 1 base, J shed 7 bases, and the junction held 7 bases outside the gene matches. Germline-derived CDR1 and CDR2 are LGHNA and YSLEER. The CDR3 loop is CASSQVRSSGNEQFF. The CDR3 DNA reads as TGCGCCAGCAGCCAAGTACGCTCTAGCGGTAATGAGCAGTTCTTC.

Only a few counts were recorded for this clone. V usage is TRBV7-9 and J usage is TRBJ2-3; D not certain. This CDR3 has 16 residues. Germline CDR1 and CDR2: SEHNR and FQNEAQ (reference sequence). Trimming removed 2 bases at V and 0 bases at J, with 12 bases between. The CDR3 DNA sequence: TGTGCCAGCAGCTTAAAGAGGTCCACTAGCACAGATACGCAGTATTTT. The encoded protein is CASSLKRSTSTDTQYF.

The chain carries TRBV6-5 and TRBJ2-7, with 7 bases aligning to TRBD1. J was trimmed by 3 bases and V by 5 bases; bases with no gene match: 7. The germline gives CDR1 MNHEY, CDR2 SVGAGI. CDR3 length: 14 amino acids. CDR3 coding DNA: TGTGCCAGCAGTCCCCGACAGGGAAACTACGAGCAGTACTTC. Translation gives CASSPRQGNYEQYF.

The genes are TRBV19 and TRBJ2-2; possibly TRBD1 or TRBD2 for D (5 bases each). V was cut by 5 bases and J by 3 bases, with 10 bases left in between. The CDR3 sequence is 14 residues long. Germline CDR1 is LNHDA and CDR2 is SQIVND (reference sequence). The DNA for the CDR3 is TGTGCCAGTAGTCGAGGGGCGGACACCGGGGAGCTGTTTTTT. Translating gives CASSRGADTGELFF. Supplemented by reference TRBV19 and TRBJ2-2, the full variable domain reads DGGITQSPKYLFRKEGQNVTLSCEQNLNHDAMYWYRQDPGQGLRLIYYSQIVNDFQKGDIAEGYSVSREKKESFPLTVTSAQKNPTAFYLCASSRGADTGELFFGEGSRLTVL.

CDR3 sequence reads: CATRKGPGQAYYGYTF. The CDR3, as DNA: TGTGCCACTCGGAAAGGGCCTGGACAGGCGTACTATGGCTACACCTTC. The genes are TRBV19 and TRBJ1-2; TRBD1 agrees at 7 bases. Germline CDR1 reads LNHDA; CDR2 reads SQIVND (reference sequence). V lost 10 bases and J lost 3; bases outside the gene matches: 17. The CDR3 is 16 residues long.

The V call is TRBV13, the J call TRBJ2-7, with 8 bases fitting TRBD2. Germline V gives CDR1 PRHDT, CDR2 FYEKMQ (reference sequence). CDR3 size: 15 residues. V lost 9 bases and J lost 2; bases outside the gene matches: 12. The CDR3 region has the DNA TGTGCCAGTACCGTCGGGGGGGAAGTTCCCTACGAGCAGTACTTC. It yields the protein CASTVGGEVPYEQYF.

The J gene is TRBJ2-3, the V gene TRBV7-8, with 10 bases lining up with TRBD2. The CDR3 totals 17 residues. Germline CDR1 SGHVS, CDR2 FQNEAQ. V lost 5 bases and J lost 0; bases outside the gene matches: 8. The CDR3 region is CASSRRAGGASTDTQYF. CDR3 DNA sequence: TGTGCCAGCAGCCGGAGAGCGGGGGGGGCAAGCACAGATACGCAGTATTTT. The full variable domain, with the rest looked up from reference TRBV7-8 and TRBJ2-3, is GAGVSQSPRYKVAKRGQDVALRCDPISGHVSLFWYQQALGQGPEFLTYFQNEAQLDKSGLPSDRFFAERPEGSVSTLKIQRTQQEDSAVYLCASSRRAGGASTDTQYFGPGTRLTVL.